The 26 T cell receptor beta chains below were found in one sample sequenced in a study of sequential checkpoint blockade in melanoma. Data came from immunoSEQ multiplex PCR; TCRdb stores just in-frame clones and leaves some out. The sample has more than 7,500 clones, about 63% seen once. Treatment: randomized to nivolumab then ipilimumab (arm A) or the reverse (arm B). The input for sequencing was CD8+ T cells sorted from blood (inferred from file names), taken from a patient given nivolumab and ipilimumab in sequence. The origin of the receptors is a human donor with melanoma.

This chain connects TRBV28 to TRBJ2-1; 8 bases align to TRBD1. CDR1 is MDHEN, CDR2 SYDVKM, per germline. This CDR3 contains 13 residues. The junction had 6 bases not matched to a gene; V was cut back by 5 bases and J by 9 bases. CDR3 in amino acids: CASSRRTGSEQFF. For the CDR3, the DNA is TGTGCCAGCAGTCGGCGGACAGGGAGTGAGCAGTTCTTC.

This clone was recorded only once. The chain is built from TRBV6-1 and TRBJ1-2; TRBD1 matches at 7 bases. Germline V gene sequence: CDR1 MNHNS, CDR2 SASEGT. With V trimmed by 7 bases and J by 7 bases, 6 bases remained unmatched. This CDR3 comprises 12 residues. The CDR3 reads CASTTGALGYTF. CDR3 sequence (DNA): TGTGCCAGCACCACAGGGGCGCTTGGCTACACCTTC.

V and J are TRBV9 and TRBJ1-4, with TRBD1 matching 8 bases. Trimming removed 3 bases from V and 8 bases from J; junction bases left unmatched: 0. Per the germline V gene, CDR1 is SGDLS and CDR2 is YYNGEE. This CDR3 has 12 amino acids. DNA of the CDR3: TGTGCCAGCAGCGGACAGGGGGAAAAACTGTTTTTT. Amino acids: CASSGQGEKLFF.

The CDR3 is CASSEASVGEQYF. The CDR3 DNA is TGTGCCAGCAGTGAAGCGAGCGTGGGCGAGCAGTACTTC. The V and J genes are TRBV6-1 and TRBJ2-7; D is undetermined. Germline V gene sequence: CDR1 MNHNS, CDR2 SASEGT. The CDR3 loop spans 13 amino acids. Trimming pared 0 bases from V and 6 bases from J, leaving 9 bases between.

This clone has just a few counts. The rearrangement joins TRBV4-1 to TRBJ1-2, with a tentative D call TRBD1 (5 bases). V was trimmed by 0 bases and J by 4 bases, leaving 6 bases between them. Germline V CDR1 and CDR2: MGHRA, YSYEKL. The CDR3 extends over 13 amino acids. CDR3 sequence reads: CASSQDDSYGYTF. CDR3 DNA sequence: TGCGCCAGCAGCCAAGATGACAGCTATGGCTACACCTTC.

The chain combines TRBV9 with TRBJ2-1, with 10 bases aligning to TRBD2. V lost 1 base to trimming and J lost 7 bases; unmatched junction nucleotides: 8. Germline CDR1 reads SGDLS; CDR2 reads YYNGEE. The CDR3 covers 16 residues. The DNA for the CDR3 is TGTGCCAGCAGCGTATACAGCGGGGGGGCTAGGAATGAGCAGTTCTTC. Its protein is CASSVYSGGARNEQFF. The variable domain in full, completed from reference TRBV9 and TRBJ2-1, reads DSGVTQTPKHLITATGQRVTLRCSPRSGDLSVYWYQQSLDQGLQFLIQYYNGEERAKGNILERFSAQQFPDLHSELNLSSLELGDSALYFCASSVYSGGARNEQFFGPGTRLTVL.

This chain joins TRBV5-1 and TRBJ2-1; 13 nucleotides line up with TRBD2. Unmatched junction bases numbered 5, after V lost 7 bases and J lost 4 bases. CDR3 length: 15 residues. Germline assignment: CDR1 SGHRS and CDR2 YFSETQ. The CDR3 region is CASGLTSGGYNEQFF. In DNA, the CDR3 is TGCGCCAGCGGCCTGACTAGCGGGGGGTACAATGAGCAGTTCTTC.

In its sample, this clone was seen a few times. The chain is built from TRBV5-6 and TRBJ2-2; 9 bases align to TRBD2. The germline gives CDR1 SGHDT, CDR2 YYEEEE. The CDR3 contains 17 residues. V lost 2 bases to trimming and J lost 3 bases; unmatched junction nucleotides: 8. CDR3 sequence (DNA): TGTGCCAGCAGCTTTAGGCGGGGGGGAGCCTACACCGGGGAGCTGTTTTTT. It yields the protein CASSFRRGGAYTGELFF.

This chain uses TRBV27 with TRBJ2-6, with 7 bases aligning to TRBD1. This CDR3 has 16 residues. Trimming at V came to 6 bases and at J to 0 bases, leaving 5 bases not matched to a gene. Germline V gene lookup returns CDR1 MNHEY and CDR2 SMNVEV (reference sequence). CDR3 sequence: CASSRTGSSGANVLTF. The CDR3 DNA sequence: TGTGCCAGCAGCAGGACAGGCTCCTCTGGGGCCAACGTCCTGACTTTC.

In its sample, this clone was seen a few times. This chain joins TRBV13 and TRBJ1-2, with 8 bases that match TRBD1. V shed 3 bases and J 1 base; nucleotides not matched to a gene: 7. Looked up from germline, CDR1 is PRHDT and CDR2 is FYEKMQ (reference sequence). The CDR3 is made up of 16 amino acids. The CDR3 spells CASSFQPTGVNYGYTF. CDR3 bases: TGTGCCAGCAGCTTCCAACCGACAGGGGTTAACTATGGCTACACCTTC.

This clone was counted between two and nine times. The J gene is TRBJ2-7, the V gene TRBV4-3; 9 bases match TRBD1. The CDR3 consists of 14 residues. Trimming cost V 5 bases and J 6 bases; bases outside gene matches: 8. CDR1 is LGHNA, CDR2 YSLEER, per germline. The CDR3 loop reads CASSEGQGKGEQYF. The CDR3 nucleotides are TGCGCCAGCAGCGAGGGACAGGGTAAGGGCGAGCAGTACTTC.

This chain's CDR3 is CASSYSETGEQAEAFF. CDR3 nucleotides: TGTGCCAGCAGTTACTCTGAGACAGGGGAGCAAGCTGAAGCTTTCTTT. V is TRBV6-6 and J is TRBJ1-1, with TRBD1 matching over 8 bases. This CDR3 has 16 amino acids. In germline, CDR1 is MNHNY, CDR2 SVGAGI (reference sequence). After removal of 0 bases from V and 6 bases from J, the junction contained 9 bases not matched to a gene.

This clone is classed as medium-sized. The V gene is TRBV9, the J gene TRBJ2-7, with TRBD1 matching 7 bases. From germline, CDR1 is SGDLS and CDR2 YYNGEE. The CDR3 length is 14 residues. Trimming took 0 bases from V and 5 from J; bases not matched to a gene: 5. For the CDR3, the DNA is TGTGCCAGCAGCGTAGCGTACAGGGGACACGAGCAGTACTTC. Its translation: CASSVAYRGHEQYF.

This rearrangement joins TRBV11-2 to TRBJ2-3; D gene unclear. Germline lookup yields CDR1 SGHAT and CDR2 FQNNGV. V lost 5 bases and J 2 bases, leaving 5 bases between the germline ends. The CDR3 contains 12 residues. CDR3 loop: CASSPFTDTQYF. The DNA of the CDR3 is TGTGCCAGCAGCCCCTTCACAGATACGCAGTATTTT.

The CDR3 spells CASSPFQGRHETQYF. The CDR3 bases are TGCGCCAGCAGCCCCTTCCAGGGCAGGCATGAGACCCAGTACTTC. The chain links TRBV4-3 to TRBJ2-5; TRBD1 is a possible D gene (5 bases). The CDR3 sequence is 15 residues long. The V end was cut by 4 bases, the J end by 5 bases, with 17 bases between. CDR1 LGHNA and CDR2 YSLEER come from the germline V gene.

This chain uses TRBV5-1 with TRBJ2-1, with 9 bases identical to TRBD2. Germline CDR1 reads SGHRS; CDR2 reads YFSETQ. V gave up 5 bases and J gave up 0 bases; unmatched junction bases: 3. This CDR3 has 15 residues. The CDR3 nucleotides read TGCGCCAGCAGAACAGCGGGGGGCTCCTACAATGAGCAGTTCTTC. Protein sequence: CASRTAGGSYNEQFF.

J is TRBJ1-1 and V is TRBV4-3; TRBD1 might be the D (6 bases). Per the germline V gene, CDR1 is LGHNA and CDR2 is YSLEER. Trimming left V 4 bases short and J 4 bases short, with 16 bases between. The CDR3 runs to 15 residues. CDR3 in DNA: TGCGCCAGCAGCCTCACGACAGGCCATAGCACTGAAGCTTTCTTT. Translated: CASSLTTGHSTEAFF.

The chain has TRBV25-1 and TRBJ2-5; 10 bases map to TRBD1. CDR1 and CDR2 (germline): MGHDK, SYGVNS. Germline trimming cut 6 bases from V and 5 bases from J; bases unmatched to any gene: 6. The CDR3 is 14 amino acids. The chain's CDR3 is CASSGTGARETQYF. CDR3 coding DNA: TGTGCCAGCAGCGGGACAGGGGCGCGGGAGACCCAGTACTTC.

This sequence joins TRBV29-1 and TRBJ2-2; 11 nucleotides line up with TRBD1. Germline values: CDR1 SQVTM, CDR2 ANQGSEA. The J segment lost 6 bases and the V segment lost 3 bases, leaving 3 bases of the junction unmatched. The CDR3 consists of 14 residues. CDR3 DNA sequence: TGCAGCGTTGACTTGGGACAGGGGGCCGGGGAGCTGTTTTTT. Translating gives CSVDLGQGAGELFF.

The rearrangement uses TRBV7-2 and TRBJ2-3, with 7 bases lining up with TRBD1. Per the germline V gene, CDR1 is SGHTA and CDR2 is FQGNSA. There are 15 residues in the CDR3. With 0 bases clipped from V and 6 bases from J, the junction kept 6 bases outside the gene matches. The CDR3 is CASSLAARGKDTQYF. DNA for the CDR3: TGTGCCAGCAGCTTAGCCGCCAGGGGGAAGGATACGCAGTATTTT.

DNA of the CDR3: TGTGCCAGCAGCATTGGGGGGTACGAGCAGTACTTC. Its protein is CASSIGGYEQYF. The chain recombines TRBV2 with TRBJ2-7, with D possibly matching TRBD2 (6 bases). Trimming cost V 6 bases and J 4 bases, with 10 bases left between them. The CDR3 length is 12 residues. CDR1 and CDR2 from the germline V gene are SNHLY and FYNNEI.

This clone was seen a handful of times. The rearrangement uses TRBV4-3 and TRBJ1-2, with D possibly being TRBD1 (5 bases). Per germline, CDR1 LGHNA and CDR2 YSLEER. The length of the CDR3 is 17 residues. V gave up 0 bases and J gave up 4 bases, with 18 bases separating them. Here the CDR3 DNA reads TGCGCCAGCAGCCAAGATCTAAGGCGGGACGCTCTCTATGGCTACACCTTC. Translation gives CASSQDLRRDALYGYTF.

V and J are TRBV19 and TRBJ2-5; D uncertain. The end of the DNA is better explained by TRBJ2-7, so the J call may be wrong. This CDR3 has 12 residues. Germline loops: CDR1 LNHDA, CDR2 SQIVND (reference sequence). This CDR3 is CASSPAVHEQYF. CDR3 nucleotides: TGTGCCAGTAGTCCCGCGGTCCACGAGCAGTACTTC.

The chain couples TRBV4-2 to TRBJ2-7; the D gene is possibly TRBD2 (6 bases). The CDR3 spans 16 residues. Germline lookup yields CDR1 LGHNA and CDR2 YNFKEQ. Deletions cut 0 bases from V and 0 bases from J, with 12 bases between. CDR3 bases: TGTGCCAGCAGCCAAGATAGCGGCGGGCCCTCCTACGAGCAGTACTTC. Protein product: CASSQDSGGPSYEQYF.

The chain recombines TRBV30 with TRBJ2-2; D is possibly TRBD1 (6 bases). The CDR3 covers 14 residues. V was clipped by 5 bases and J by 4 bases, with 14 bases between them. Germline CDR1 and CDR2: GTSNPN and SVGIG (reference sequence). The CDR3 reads CAWPKDSITGELFF. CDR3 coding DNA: TGTGCCTGGCCCAAGGACAGTATCACCGGGGAGCTGTTTTTT.

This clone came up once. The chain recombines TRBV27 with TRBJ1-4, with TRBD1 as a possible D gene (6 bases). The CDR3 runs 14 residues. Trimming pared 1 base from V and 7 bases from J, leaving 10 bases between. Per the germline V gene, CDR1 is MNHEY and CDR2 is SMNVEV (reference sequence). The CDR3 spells CASSLLGAGEKLFF. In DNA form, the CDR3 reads TGTGCCAGCAGTTTATTGGGGGCGGGTGAAAAACTGTTTTTT.